What follows are 20 T cell receptor beta chains derived from one specimen sequenced in a study of molecular identifiers for immune sequencing clone quantification. TCRdb re-derived calls from the PCR reads in MiXCR, one entry per CDR3 protein. The table records 400,000 to 600,000 distinct CDR3 sequences, about 20% of them present only once. Sequenced material: naive CD8+ T cells from blood, with Jurkat cell RNA spiked in. The subset denotes: FACS-sorted CD8+CD4-CCR7+CD45RA+ naive T cells. The receptors shown here come from a human donor in good health. Some libraries in this study had Jurkat cell RNA spiked in.

This chain connects TRBV4-2 to TRBJ2-1; D possibly corresponds to TRBD1 (6 bases). Looked up from germline, CDR1 is LGHNA and CDR2 is YNFKEQ. The CDR3 extends over 12 amino acids. The germline V and J ends were trimmed by 0 bases and 15 bases, with 12 bases remaining between them. CDR3 sequence (DNA): TGTGCCAGCAGCCAAGAGGGACACCTTCTGTTCTTC. This gives the protein CASSQEGHLLFF.

Regarding this clonotype: A read error may explain this, as a much larger clone is one base away. It is likely a read error, because the conserved phenylalanine at the end of the CDR3 is missing. The V call is TRBV6-5, the J call TRBJ2-1; D ambiguous. The CDR3 has 12 residues. Germline lookup yields CDR1 MNHEY and CDR2 SVGAGI. V lost 5 bases and J lost 8, with 10 bases in between. In nucleotides, the CDR3 is TGTGCCAGCAGTCCGGGTCTCGATGAGCAGTTCATC. It encodes CASSPGLDEQFI.

This clonotype was counted between two and nine times. This chain uses TRBV27 with TRBJ1-1; TRBD1 might be the D (6 bases). With 7 bases removed from V and 0 bases from J, the gap between germline ends came to 15 bases. Germline values: CDR1 MNHEY, CDR2 SMNVEV (reference sequence). This CDR3 comprises 15 residues. The chain's CDR3 is CASTWNRAMNTEAFF. In DNA form, the CDR3 reads TGTGCCAGCACTTGGAACAGGGCTATGAACACTGAAGCTTTCTTT.

This clonotype was recorded at least ten times. The J gene is TRBJ2-1, the V gene TRBV3-1, with D possibly TRBD1 on 6 matching bases. V was trimmed by 5 bases and J by 10 bases, leaving 12 bases between them. From germline, CDR1 is LGHDT and CDR2 YNNKEL (reference sequence). The CDR3 loop spans 12 amino acids. The CDR3 region has the DNA TGTGCCAGCAGCTCCGGGACAACCGAGCAGTTCTTC. Encoded protein: CASSSGTTEQFF.

Many counts were recorded for this clonotype. This chain uses TRBV28 with TRBJ2-7; the match to TRBD1 covers 7 bases. CDR3 size: 14 residues. V lost 5 bases to trimming and J lost 2 bases; unmatched junction nucleotides: 6. CDR1 and CDR2 (germline): MDHEN, SYDVKM. The CDR3 loop reads CASSLGTVTYEQYF. CDR3 nucleotide sequence: TGTGCCAGCAGTCTCGGGACAGTTACCTACGAGCAGTACTTC.

This clonotype has ten or more counts. The V gene is TRBV6-6, the J gene TRBJ1-5; 7 bases agree with TRBD1. Germline loops: CDR1 MNHNY, CDR2 SVGAGI (reference sequence). Trimming took 8 bases from V and 0 from J; bases not matched to a gene: 1. The CDR3 is 13 amino acids. This chain's CDR3 is CASGTVSNQPQHF. The CDR3 region has the DNA TGTGCCAGCGGGACAGTTAGCAATCAGCCCCAGCATTTT.

This clonotype was observed many times. V is TRBV7-2 and J is TRBJ1-1; maybe TRBD1 (5 bases). V was pared by 1 base and J by 4 bases, with 10 bases between. The length of the CDR3 is 14 residues. Germline CDR1 is SGHTA and CDR2 is FQGNSA. The CDR3 region is CASSLDGAGTEAFF. In DNA form, the CDR3 reads TGTGCCAGCAGCTTAGATGGGGCGGGCACTGAAGCTTTCTTT.

This clonotype was counted at least ten times. The chain is built from TRBV4-3 and TRBJ2-3; D gene ambiguous. Per the germline V gene, CDR1 is LGHNA and CDR2 is YSLEER. V was clipped by 5 bases and J by 4 bases, with 10 bases between them. The CDR3 is 13 amino acids. CDR3 region: CASSVNWPDTQYF. CDR3 sequence (DNA): TGCGCCAGCAGCGTAAATTGGCCAGATACGCAGTATTTT.

The chain uses TRBV13 and TRBJ1-4, with 7 bases aligning to TRBD1. Germline lookup yields CDR1 PRHDT and CDR2 FYEKMQ (reference sequence). V shed 5 bases and J 11 bases; nucleotides not matched to a gene: 5. There are 12 residues in the CDR3. The CDR3 DNA sequence: TGTGCCAGCAGCCAAGACAGGGACAAACTGTTTTTT. This gives the protein CASSQDRDKLFF. Supplemented by reference TRBV13 and TRBJ1-4, the full variable domain reads AAGVIQSPRHLIKEKRETATLKCYPIPRHDTVYWYQQGPGQDPQFLISFYEKMQSDKGSIPDRFSAQQFSDYHSELNMSSLELGDSALYFCASSQDRDKLFFGSGTQLSVL.

This clonotype has ten or more counts. The V gene is TRBV9, the J gene TRBJ1-1, with 8 bases matching TRBD1. The CDR3 length is 15 residues. Trimming took 3 bases from V and 4 from J; bases not matched to a gene: 8. Per germline, CDR1 SGDLS and CDR2 YYNGEE. The CDR3 DNA sequence: TGTGCCAGCAGCGCAGACAGGGGATGGGGCACTGAAGCTTTCTTT. It encodes CASSADRGWGTEAFF.

This chain connects TRBV11-2 to TRBJ2-3, with 13 nucleotides matching TRBD2. CDR3 length: 19 residues. V was clipped by 1 base and J by 1 base; unmatched bases: 8. Germline values: CDR1 SGHAT, CDR2 FQNNGV. The DNA of the CDR3 is TGTGCCAGCAGCTTAGGACTAGCGGGGGGCGGAGTGGGCACAGATACGCAGTATTTT. It codes for CASSLGLAGGGVGTDTQYF.

A few counts support this clonotype. The chain uses TRBV4-1 and TRBJ2-7; D is unclear. This CDR3 spans 14 amino acids. Trimming pared 1 base from V and 1 base from J, leaving 8 bases between. Germline loops: CDR1 MGHRA, CDR2 YSYEKL. The CDR3 sequence: CASSQGVNSYEQYF. DNA for the CDR3: TGCGCCAGCAGCCAAGGCGTTAATTCCTACGAGCAGTACTTC.

A few counts support this clonotype. This chain joins TRBV5-3 and TRBJ2-7; 7 bases are a match to TRBD1. TRBV5-3 counts as an open reading frame of uncertain function. The V and J ends lost 8 bases and 0 bases, in that order; junction bases with no gene match: 11. The CDR3 runs to 15 residues. The CDR3 reads CASSLMWTGSYEQYF. The DNA of the CDR3 is TGTGCCAGCAGCCTAATGTGGACAGGCTCCTACGAGCAGTACTTC.

This clonotype has at least ten counts. The rearrangement links TRBV7-8 to TRBJ1-1; D not certain. The CDR3 has 14 residues. Trimming took 1 base from V and 2 from J, leaving 8 bases between them. Germline V lookup: CDR1 SGHVS, CDR2 FQNEAQ. The CDR3 sequence: CASSLELTNTEAFF. The DNA for the CDR3 is TGTGCCAGCAGCTTAGAGTTGACAAACACTGAAGCTTTCTTT.

Turning to this clonotype: One end of the junction varies from germline; a read error may be responsible. The CDR3 nucleotides are TGTGCCAGCAGCTTAGTTCCTGCCGCCTACAAGCAGTACTTC. Its translation: CASSLVPAAYKQYF. V usage is TRBV7-6 and J usage is TRBJ2-7; D gene unclear. CDR1 and CDR2 from the germline V gene are SGHVS and FNYEAQ. The length of the CDR3 is 14 residues.

In this sample, this clonotype turned up many times. The CDR3 loop reads CSARPRGMYEQYF. CDR3 DNA: TGCAGTGCTCGTCCGAGGGGCATGTACGAGCAGTACTTC. This chain uses TRBV20-1 with TRBJ2-7; perhaps D is TRBD1 or TRBD2 (5 bases each). The CDR3 runs 13 residues. The V end was cut by 5 bases, the J end by 4 bases, with 15 bases between. In germline, CDR1 is DFQATT, CDR2 SNEGSKA (reference sequence).

To note about this clonotype: A much larger clone is a single base away; this may be a read error. The DNA of the CDR3 is TGTGCCTGGACTGACTTTAGCGATCAGCCCCAGCATTTT. The encoded protein is CAWTDFSDQPQHF. The V and J genes are TRBV30 and TRBJ1-5; D is undetermined. This CDR3 is 13 amino acids long. From germline, CDR1 is GTSNPN and CDR2 SVGIG (reference sequence).

This clonotype was recorded a few times. The chain uses TRBV7-9 and TRBJ2-1, with D hard to call. CDR3 length equals 14 residues. Germline loops: CDR1 SEHNR, CDR2 FQNEAQ (reference sequence). Trimming pared 6 bases from V and 6 bases from J, leaving 15 bases between. The CDR3 here is CASSPRVGPNEQFF. Here the CDR3 DNA reads TGTGCCAGCAGTCCCCGGGTTGGGCCCAATGAGCAGTTCTTC. The full variable domain, with the rest looked up from reference TRBV7-9 and TRBJ2-1, is DTGVSQNPRHKITKRGQNVTFRCDPISEHNRLYWYRQTLGQGPEFLTYFQNEAQLEKSRLLSDRFSAERPKGSFSTLEIQRTEQGDSAMYLCASSPRVGPNEQFFGPGTRLTVL.

With respect to this clonotype: A much larger clone sits a single nucleotide away, making a read error possible. The chain uses TRBV11-2 and TRBJ2-5; TRBD2 might be the D (5 bases). Germline V gene data show CDR1 as SGHAT and CDR2 as FQNNGV. V was pared by 4 bases and J by 4 bases, with 16 bases between. This CDR3 spans 15 amino acids. CDR3 sequence reads: CASSSRLPGGETQYF. In DNA, the CDR3 is TGTGCCAGCAGCTCCCGACTACCAGGAGGAGAGACCCAGTACTTC.

The J gene is TRBJ2-7, the V gene TRBV29-1; no clear D gene. This CDR3 is built from 15 residues. V lost 7 bases and J 6 bases, leaving 25 bases between the germline ends. Germline-derived CDR1 and CDR2 are SQVTM and ANQGSEA. The chain's CDR3 is CSAIADGFLGPEQYF. CDR3 nucleotides: TGCAGCGCCATAGCTGACGGCTTTCTCGGCCCCGAGCAGTACTTC.